This T cell receptor (beta chain) comes out of a study of tumor-infiltrating lymphocytes in primary liver carcinoma. Production of TCR beta cDNA used 400 to 600 ng total RNA together with a constant-region primer. Libraries for TCR beta were built through three nested multiplex PCR rounds, which together made up a slightly modified ARM-PCR procedure. The first two PCR rounds, around 10 cycles each, used TRBV1-TRBV30 forward primers and a C-beta reverse primer. TCRdb independently ran MiXCR on the multiplex PCR reads; one entry per CDR3 protein. This sample has around 29,000 distinct CDR3 sequences, with 76% found just once. Each 20-30 mg portion of unsorted bulk tissue served as the source for co-extraction of RNA and DNA. Surgeons resected the patients' primary liver carcinomas. CDR1 and CDR2 (germline): SGHKS, YYEKEE (reference sequence). The CDR3 is made up of 16 amino acids. V gave up 1 base and J gave up 10 bases; unmatched junction bases: 14.

This sequence joins TRBV5-5 and TRBJ1-1; 9 bases agree with TRBD1. The source is a man in his forties with primary liver carcinoma and hepatitis B virus infection. Sequenced input: liver tumor tissue from sampling region 5. Subset described: tumor region T5, tumor centre. CDR3 nucleotides: TGTGCCAGCAGCTTGACCGCGGGGACAGGGAGGACCGGAGCTTTCTTT. This translates into CASSLTAGTGRTGAFF.